Listed here are 28 T cell receptor beta chains from one sample, sequenced in a study of T cells in Graves' hyperthyroidism and ophthalmopathy (dated by TCRdb to 2018 to 2020). The library was built by means of multiplex PCR. The sequencer listed for this sample is Illumina HiSeq 2000. Amplification of TCR beta CDR3 regions was carried out from RNA transcripts. For the first round of RT-PCR on the TCR CDR3, the HTBI primer set was used together with the Qiagen OneStep RT-PCR kit. The public sequencing data were trimmed at Q25 with fastp and processed into clonotypes with MiXCR by TCRdb, which kept only in-frame beta chains. Merged by CDR3 protein, the rows form single entries marked with the most common genes and DNA. This sample comprises about 520,000 distinct CDR3 sequences, about 20% of them detected only once. Clones ranked in the top ten supply 26% of the sample. The sequenced sample was blood. The source of these receptors is a man younger than 35 with Graves' hyperthyroidism.

There are many counts of this clonotype. The chain carries TRBV5-1 and TRBJ1-1, with D possibly matching TRBD1 (5 bases). Trimming stripped 5 bases from V and 0 bases from J, with 14 bases between. Per germline, CDR1 SGHRS and CDR2 YFSETQ. The CDR3 has 15 residues. CDR3 sequence reads: CASSSGAGMNTEAFF. The CDR3 DNA reads as TGCGCCAGCAGTTCCGGGGCGGGCATGAACACTGAAGCTTTCTTT.

The V gene is TRBV20-1, the J gene TRBJ2-2; D may match TRBD1 or TRBD2 (5 bases each). The CDR3 extends over 16 amino acids. Germline assignment: CDR1 DFQATT and CDR2 SNEGSKA (reference sequence). Trimming removed 5 bases at V and 2 bases at J, with 18 bases between. CDR3 region: CSAGDQASFNTGELFF. In DNA form, the CDR3 reads TGCAGTGCTGGGGACCAAGCCTCCTTTAACACCGGGGAGCTGTTTTTT.

This clonotype was counted many times. Since a much larger clone is just one base distant, this may be a read error. The V and J genes are TRBV28 and TRBJ2-2; possible D gene TRBD2, 5 bases. The CDR3 spans 12 residues. CDR1 and CDR2 from the germline V gene are MDHEN and SYDVKM. CDR3 sequence: CASSLGGGEPFF. Written as DNA, the CDR3 is TGTGCCAGCAGTTTAGGAGGTGGGGAGCCGTTTTTT.

The CDR3 is CASSQPAPNTEAFF. The DNA for the CDR3 is TGTGCCAGCAGCCAACCCGCACCGAACACTGAAGCTTTCTTT. This chain connects TRBV7-9 to TRBJ1-1, with D unresolved. Germline CDR1 reads SEHNR; CDR2 reads FQNEAQ (reference sequence). The CDR3 is 14 residues long. V was clipped by 5 bases and J by 1 base, with 11 bases between them.

Only one count was recorded for this clonotype. The chain employs TRBV6-2 or TRBV6-3 and TRBJ2-7; 7 bases agree with TRBD1. Germline V gene lookup returns CDR1 MNHEY and CDR2 SVGEGT. The CDR3 is 12 amino acids. The V and J ends lost 10 bases and 4 bases, in that order; junction bases with no gene match: 7. The chain's CDR3 is CATGTDLYEQYF. The CDR3 nucleotides are TGTGCCACCGGGACAGACCTATACGAGCAGTACTTC.

The V call is TRBV6-1, the J call TRBJ1-2, with 9 bases that match TRBD1. Germline V gene lookup returns CDR1 MNHNS and CDR2 SASEGT. The CDR3 consists of 13 residues. V shed 8 bases, J shed 4 bases, and the junction held 5 bases outside the gene matches. The CDR3 region has the DNA TGTGCCAGCGGACAGGGGAGAATCTATGGCTACACCTTC. As protein: CASGQGRIYGYTF.

The chain employs TRBV12-3 or TRBV12-4 and TRBJ1-2; TRBD1 might be the D (5 bases). Trimming cost V 6 bases and J 4 bases, with 18 bases left between them. The CDR3 length is 15 residues. Here the CDR3 reads CASRASRWDPYGYTF. CDR3 nucleotides: TGTGCCAGCAGAGCCTCCCGGTGGGACCCCTATGGCTACACCTTC.

This clonotype was detected many times. This chain links TRBV7-8 with TRBJ1-2; D possibly corresponds to TRBD1 (5 bases). CDR3 size: 13 residues. Per germline, CDR1 SGHVS and CDR2 FQNEAQ. V dropped 5 bases and J dropped 6 bases, with 13 bases sitting between them. The CDR3 loop reads CASSHGASDGYTF. The CDR3 region has the DNA TGTGCCAGCAGCCACGGGGCCAGCGATGGCTACACCTTC.

This clonotype was counted only a few times. The chain couples TRBV12-3 or TRBV12-4 to TRBJ2-5; 9 bases are a match to TRBD2. Trimming took 3 bases from V and 5 from J; bases not matched to a gene: 1. The CDR3 spans 13 residues. CDR3 loop: CASSFLAGETQYF. CDR3 nucleotide sequence: TGTGCCAGCAGTTTCCTAGCGGGGGAGACCCAGTACTTC.

This clonotype was found many times. The chain employs TRBV7-8 and TRBJ1-1, with D hard to call. The V end was cut by 0 bases, the J end by 4 bases, with 12 bases between. CDR3 size: 15 residues. Germline values: CDR1 SGHVS, CDR2 FQNEAQ. The CDR3 nucleotides read TGTGCCAGCAGCTTAGCCCCCCTGGGAGGCACTGAAGCTTTCTTT. Its protein product is CASSLAPLGGTEAFF.

This chain uses TRBV28 with TRBJ2-7, with 10 bases matching TRBD2. The CDR3 extends over 15 amino acids. Germline values: CDR1 MDHEN, CDR2 SYDVKM. The junction had 12 bases not matched to a gene; V was cut back by 2 bases and J by 11 bases. The CDR3 loop is CASSLVASGGTGKYF. CDR3 nucleotide sequence: TGTGCCAGCAGTTTAGTGGCTAGCGGGGGAACCGGCAAGTACTTC. Based on the CDR3 plus reference TRBV28 and TRBJ2-7, the full variable domain is DVKVTQSSRYLVKRTGEKVFLECVQDMDHENMFWYRQDPGLGLRLIYFSYDVKMKEKGDIPEGYSVSREKKERFSLILESASTNQTSMYLCASSLVASGGTGKYFGPGTRLTVT.

J is TRBJ1-1 and V is TRBV19; D remains ambiguous. Trimming took off 8 bases at V and 2 bases at J, with 18 bases between the two ends. CDR1 and CDR2 (germline): LNHDA, SQIVND (reference sequence). The CDR3 consists of 15 residues. The CDR3 reads CASLRASASNTEAFF. As DNA, the CDR3 is TGTGCCAGTCTCCGGGCTTCGGCTTCCAACACTGAAGCTTTCTTT.

In this sample, this clonotype turned up many times. This sequence joins TRBV7-2 and TRBJ2-5; TRBD1 might be the D (5 bases). CDR1 and CDR2 from the germline V gene are SGHTA and FQGNSA. The CDR3 consists of 14 residues. V lost 4 bases, J lost 2 bases, and 11 bases lay in between. This chain's CDR3 is CASSSGHRQETQYF. CDR3 nucleotides: TGTGCCAGCAGCTCAGGCCACAGGCAAGAGACCCAGTACTTC. Full variable domain (rest looked up from reference TRBV7-2 and TRBJ2-5): GAGVSQSPSNKVTEKGKDVELRCDPISGHTALYWYRQSLGQGLEFLIYFQGNSAPDKSGLPSDRFSAERTGGSVSTLTIQRTQQEDSAVYLCASSSGHRQETQYFGPGTRLLVL.

A few counts support this clonotype. The chain links TRBV9 to TRBJ2-5, with TRBD2 as a possible D gene (6 bases). Trimming stripped 3 bases from V and 0 bases from J, with 9 bases between. CDR1 and CDR2 from the germline V gene are SGDLS and YYNGEE. This CDR3 has 14 residues. The CDR3 reads CASSGSSDQETQYF. The CDR3 nucleotides are TGTGCCAGCAGCGGGTCTAGCGACCAAGAGACCCAGTACTTC. The whole variable domain, filled in from reference TRBV9 and TRBJ2-5, reads DSGVTQTPKHLITATGQRVTLRCSPRSGDLSVYWYQQSLDQGLQFLIQYYNGEERAKGNILERFSAQQFPDLHSELNLSSLELGDSALYFCASSGSSDQETQYFGPGTRLLVL.

V and J are TRBV30 and TRBJ2-7, with D perhaps given as TRBD1 or TRBD2 (5 bases each). The CDR3 spans 17 residues. Germline V gene data show CDR1 as GTSNPN and CDR2 as SVGIG (reference sequence). Trimming shortened V by 1 base and J by 1 base, and 20 bases separated the two germline ends. The CDR3 DNA reads as TGTGCCTGGAGTGGTAACACCCGGGCAGGGAGTTCCTACGAGCAGTACTTC. It yields the protein CAWSGNTRAGSSYEQYF.

This sequence joins TRBV27 and TRBJ2-2; 8 nucleotides line up with TRBD2. Germline-derived CDR1 and CDR2 are MNHEY and SMNVEV (reference sequence). The CDR3 spans 16 residues. Germline trimming cut 9 bases from V and 1 base from J; bases unmatched to any gene: 10. The CDR3 reads CASTSSGNLNTGELFF. DNA for the CDR3: TGTGCCAGTACGAGTAGCGGGAACCTGAACACCGGGGAGCTGTTTTTT.

This clonotype was recorded at least ten times. Given a much more abundant clone one base away, this may be a read error. V and J are TRBV6-5 and TRBJ2-5; the D call may be TRBD1 or TRBD2 (6 bases each). Looked up from germline, CDR1 is MNHEY and CDR2 is SVGAGI. The CDR3 runs to 14 residues. CDR3 coding DNA: TGTGCCAGCCGTTACGGAGGGGGGCTTGAGACCCAGTACTTC. Translated, it gives CASRYGGGLETQYF.

DNA for the CDR3: TGTGCCAGCAGTTTACTTCTCTCGAACACCGGGGAGCTGTTTTTT. Protein product: CASSLLLSNTGELFF. The genes are TRBV28 and TRBJ2-2, with D hard to call. Germline CDR1 MDHEN, CDR2 SYDVKM. The V end lost 2 bases, the J end lost 0 bases, and 7 bases lay between the germline ends. CDR3 length equals 15 residues.

As regards this clonotype: The junction departs from the called germline gene at one end, perhaps through a read error. The chain carries TRBV13 and TRBJ1-1; D not resolved. The germline V gene has CDR1 PRHDT and CDR2 FYEKMQ (reference sequence). The CDR3 is made up of 11 amino acids. The CDR3 is CSSSPRTEAFF. As DNA, the CDR3 is TGTTCCAGCAGCCCGCGGACTGAAGCTTTCTTT.

In the case of this clonotype: The germline gene is not matched at one end of the junction; a read error may be the cause. The chain links TRBV12-3 or TRBV12-4 to TRBJ1-5; tentative D call: TRBD1 (5 bases). This CDR3 is 15 amino acids long. As DNA, the CDR3 is TGTGCCAGCAGTTTCGGAGGGGCGGGCAATCGGCCCCAGCATTTT. It encodes CASSFGGAGNRPQHF.

This clonotype was observed at least ten times. The chain links TRBV12-3 or TRBV12-4 to TRBJ1-2, with D perhaps matching TRBD1 (5 bases). The CDR3 extends over 16 amino acids. Between the trimmed V and J ends, which lost 1 base and 1 base, there was a span of 13 bases. CDR3 nucleotides: TGTGCCAGCAGTTTAGTCGTTGGCAGGGTTAACTATGGCTACACCTTC. Its translation is CASSLVVGRVNYGYTF.

At least ten counts were recorded for this clonotype. This chain uses TRBV10-3 with TRBJ2-2; weak D call: TRBD2 (5 bases). The CDR3 consists of 13 residues. Germline V gives CDR1 ENHRY, CDR2 SYGVKD. Trimming shortened V by 7 bases and J by 2 bases, and 8 bases separated the two germline ends. The CDR3 region is CAITEGNTGELFF. The CDR3 bases are TGTGCCATCACCGAGGGAAACACCGGGGAGCTGTTTTTT.

The table lists this clonotype with many counts. This sequence joins TRBV12-3 or TRBV12-4 and TRBJ1-5, with TRBD1 matching 9 bases. CDR3 length: 14 amino acids. V dropped 5 bases and J dropped 7; count of bases not matched to a gene: 6. The CDR3, as DNA: TGTGCCAGCAGTCCTGGGACAGGGAGGCAGCCCCAGCATTTT. Translated: CASSPGTGRQPQHF.

This clonotype occurred many times. This chain links TRBV20-1 with TRBJ2-5; tentatively, D is TRBD1 or TRBD2 (5 bases each). The germline gives CDR1 DFQATT, CDR2 SNEGSKA (reference sequence). V was shortened by 3 bases and J by 4 bases, with 21 bases between the two germline ends. The CDR3 sequence is 16 residues long. The CDR3 is CSASTWGGSIRETQYF. The CDR3 DNA follows: TGCAGTGCTAGTACGTGGGGCGGGTCGATTCGAGAGACCCAGTACTTC.

This clonotype was counted only a few times. The junction does not match germline at one end; this may be a read error. V is TRBV12-3 or TRBV12-4 and J is TRBJ1-3; a weak D match, TRBD1 (5 bases). The CDR3 has 16 residues. The CDR3 DNA follows: TGTGCCAGCAGTCCTTTAGGGGTTTTCTCTGGAAGCACCATATATTTT. As protein: CASSPLGVFSGSTIYF.

This clonotype was detected ten times or more. V usage is TRBV5-1 and J usage is TRBJ1-2; the D is unclear. Trimming pared 4 bases from V and 2 bases from J, leaving 9 bases between. Germline V gene sequence: CDR1 SGHRS, CDR2 YFSETQ. CDR3 size: 13 residues. DNA of the CDR3: TGCGCCAGCAGCAGAGACCAGAACTATGGCTACACCTTC. Amino acids: CASSRDQNYGYTF.

Comments on this clonotype: The junction shows a germline mismatch at one end, possibly a read error. The chain couples TRBV15 to TRBJ2-5; D is possibly TRBD1 (6 bases). CDR1 is LNHNV, CDR2 YYDKDF, per germline (reference sequence). CDR3 length equals 14 residues. CDR3 sequence reads: CASSLSDRWETQYF. The CDR3 DNA sequence: TGTGCCTCCAGCCTATCGGACAGATGGGAGACCCAGTACTTC.

This clonotype was seen ten or more times. The CDR3 loop is CASRGPRTASNQPQHF. The CDR3 DNA reads TGTGCCAGCAGGGGTCCCCGGACAGCCTCCAATCAGCCCCAGCATTTT. The chain uses TRBV6-5 and TRBJ1-5, with a weak D call TRBD1 (6 bases). Germline V gene data show CDR1 as MNHEY and CDR2 as SVGAGI. V gave up 6 bases and J gave up 3 bases, with 18 bases separating them. The CDR3 is 16 amino acids.